These T cell receptor beta chains were read from a single sample in a study of blood T cell repertoires in COVID-19. Clones were sequenced by immunoSEQ multiplex PCR, and TCRdb holds only the in-frame ones, with some missing. Found here are over 200,000 clones, 70% to 90% of them singletons; the top ten hold roughly 12%. Sequenced sample: peripheral blood. Receptors were obtained from a young woman who had recovered from COVID-19. The CDR3 runs from the conserved cysteine through the conserved F or W. The D gene is left open where the match is weak. A clone size is listed for some rows: how often the clone was seen (once, few, many), or a class if it is expanded.

TRBJ2-3 TRBV5-1 NA NA CASSFGESTDTQYF TGCGCCAGCAGCTTTGGGGAGAGCACAGATACGCAGTATTTT
TRBJ1-3 TRBV30 TRBD1 once CAWSPRGDRGLFGNTIYF TGTGCCTGGAGTCCCCGAGGGGACAGGGGTTTGTTTGGAAACACCATATATTTT
TRBJ1-5 TRBV2 TRBD1 NA CASSVPGGTGGSGNQPQHF TGTGCCAGCAGCGTCCCAGGTGGGACAGGTGGATCGGGCAATCAGCCCCAGCATTTT
TRBJ1-1 TRBV27 TRBD1 NA CASSPTGGVGTEAFF TGTGCCAGCAGCCCGACAGGGGGCGTGGGCACTGAAGCTTTCTTT
TRBJ1-4 TRBV18 TRBD1 few CASSPRTGATNEKLFF TGTGCCAGCTCACCCCGGACAGGGGCTACTAATGAAAAACTGTTTTTT
TRBJ2-4 TRBV6-5 TRBD1 NA CASNRQGAKNIQYF TGTGCCAGCAATCGACAGGGAGCCAAAAACATTCAGTACTTC
TRBJ1-1 TRBV7-2 NA NA CASSLSGRGVTEAFF TGTGCCAGCAGCTTATCTGGGAGAGGCGTCACTGAAGCTTTCTTT
TRBJ1-2 TRBV7-9 TRBD1 NA CASSYGTGGAGVYGYTF TGTGCCAGCAGCTATGGGACAGGGGGCGCGGGTGTCTATGGCTACACCTTC
TRBJ2-7 TRBV6-2/TRBV6-3 TRBD1 NA CASRPWDRVPHEQYF TGTGCCAGCAGGCCTTGGGACAGGGTGCCCCACGAGCAGTACTTC
TRBJ2-7 TRBV7-9 TRBD1 NA CASSLTGTGFYEQYF TGTGCCAGCAGCCTTACCGGGACAGGGTTCTACGAGCAGTACTTC
TRBJ2-7 TRBV7-7 NA NA CASSSPLCLEQYF TGTGCCAGCAGCTCACCCCTATGTCTCGAGCAGTACTTC
TRBJ2-1 TRBV7-9 TRBD2 NA CASSPKYSGRAINEQFF TGTGCCAGCAGCCCCAAATATAGCGGGAGGGCCATAAATGAGCAGTTCTTC
TRBJ1-2 TRBV7-2 TRBD1 NA CASPAGTGGFGYTF TGTGCCAGCCCAGCCGGGACAGGGGGCTTTGGCTACACCTTC
TRBJ2-7 TRBV4-1 TRBD1 NA CASSHRDRFYEQYF TGCGCCAGCAGCCATCGGGACAGGTTCTACGAGCAGTACTTC
TRBJ2-3 TRBV15 TRBD2 NA CATSGRTSGSHTQYF TGTGCCACCAGCGGTCGGACTAGCGGGAGCCATACGCAGTATTTT
TRBJ1-1 TRBV15 NA NA CATSRDIRESWAFF TGTGCCACCAGCAGAGATATACGGGAAAGTTGGGCTTTCTTT
TRBJ2-1 TRBV25-1 TRBD1 NA CASITGGDNEQFF TGTGCCAGCATCACAGGGGGCGACAATGAGCAGTTCTTC
TRBJ2-2 TRBV4-1 NA NA CASSLAVLTGELFF TGCGCCAGCAGCCTAGCGGTACTCACCGGGGAGCTGTTTTTT
TRBJ1-1 TRBV5-1 TRBD1 NA CASSPGQYTEAFF TGCGCCAGCAGCCCGGGACAGTACACTGAAGCTTTCTTT
TRBJ2-7 TRBV25-1 TRBD1 NA CASSTRTGNDEQYF TGTGCCAGCAGTACCAGGACAGGGAACGACGAGCAGTACTTC
TRBJ1-5 TRBV27 NA NA CASSFGSGQPQHF NA
TRBJ1-2 TRBV10-2 NA few CASSESTENGYTF TGCGCCAGCAGTGAGTCGACGGAGAATGGCTACACCTTC
TRBJ2-1 TRBV9 NA NA CASSATDGYNEQFF TGTGCCAGCAGCGCGACTGACGGTTACAATGAGCAGTTCTTC
TRBJ1-6 TRBV2 NA NA CASSKATANNSPLHF TGTGCCAGCAGTAAGGCAACAGCTAATAATTCACCCCTCCACTTT